A single sample is the source of the 12 T cell receptor beta chains below, sequenced in a study of cytomegalovirus exposure and HLA in healthy donors. It was with 60 Vbeta and 13 Jbeta primers that the PCR ran. Sequencing was performed with immunoSEQ multiplex PCR; in TCRdb, only in-frame clones are kept and a portion is missing. This table has approximately 170,000 clones, around 77% appearing once. The sequenced material came from PBMCs. The source is a man in his forties in good health and CMV-seronegative.

The DNA of the CDR3 is TGTGCCAGCACCCCGGGACTAGCGGGAAATGAGCAGTTCTTC. Protein sequence: CASTPGLAGNEQFF. The chain couples TRBV9 to TRBJ2-1; 13 bases match TRBD2. J was trimmed by 7 bases and V by 6 bases; bases with no gene match: 4. Germline loops: CDR1 SGDLS, CDR2 YYNGEE. The CDR3 has 14 amino acids.

V gene TRBV7-7 combines with J gene TRBJ1-1; D unclear. Germline V gives CDR1 SSHAT, CDR2 FNYEAQ (reference sequence). Trimming removed 4 bases at V and 0 bases at J, with 6 bases between. The CDR3 contains 13 residues. The CDR3 sequence is CASSSQVNTEAFF. In DNA, the CDR3 is TGTGCCAGCAGCTCCCAGGTGAACACTGAAGCTTTCTTT.

The CDR3 DNA sequence: TGTGCCAGCAGCTTAGCAGGACTAGCGGGAGGAAATCGAGTTACGCAGTATTTT. It encodes CASSLAGLAGGNRVTQYF. The chain is built from TRBV7-2 and TRBJ2-3; 14 bases are shared with TRBD2. The CDR3 covers 18 residues. With V trimmed by 0 bases and J by 8 bases, 10 bases remained unmatched. Germline V lookup: CDR1 SGHTA, CDR2 FQGNSA.

The chain links TRBV9 to TRBJ2-7; D is undetermined. The V gene lost 0 bases and the J gene lost 2 bases, with 9 bases spanning the gap. The CDR3 is 14 residues long. Germline V gene sequence: CDR1 SGDLS, CDR2 YYNGEE. The CDR3 region has the DNA TGTGCCAGCAGCGTAGGTGGGCCACCCTACGAGCAGTACTTC. Its translation is CASSVGGPPYEQYF. The full variable domain, its missing parts supplied by reference TRBV9 and TRBJ2-7, is DSGVTQTPKHLITATGQRVTLRCSPRSGDLSVYWYQQSLDQGLQFLIQYYNGEERAKGNILERFSAQQFPDLHSELNLSSLELGDSALYFCASSVGGPPYEQYFGPGTRLTVT.

This clone was counted a single time. This chain links TRBV5-6 with TRBJ2-5, with 7 bases fitting TRBD1. CDR1 is SGHDT and CDR2 is YYEEEE in the germline V gene. The CDR3 extends over 14 amino acids. Trimming cost V 4 bases and J 11 bases; bases outside gene matches: 14. CDR3 nucleotides: TGTGCCAGCAGCCCCGGGACAGATTTCAGGGAGCAGTACTTC. It is translated as CASSPGTDFREQYF.

The rearrangement uses TRBV30 and TRBJ1-2, with D perhaps TRBD1 (6 bases). This CDR3 has 11 residues. Trimming removed 7 bases from V and 8 bases from J, with 14 bases in between. Germline values: CDR1 GTSNPN, CDR2 SVGIG (reference sequence). CDR3 sequence: CAYRAGVGYTF. The CDR3 region has the DNA TGTGCCTATCGGGCAGGGGTCGGCTACACCTTC.

The chain is built from TRBV18 and TRBJ1-5; the D is unclear. This CDR3 has 13 residues. The V gene lost 2 bases and the J gene lost 9 bases, with 11 bases spanning the gap. Germline V gene sequence: CDR1 KGHSH, CDR2 LQKENI. The chain's CDR3 is CASSPSLAGPQHF. Written as DNA, the CDR3 is TGTGCCAGCTCACCATCTCTCGCGGGGCCCCAGCATTTT.

About this clone: The junction shows a germline mismatch at one end, possibly a read error. V is TRBV6-5 and J is TRBJ2-6, with D possibly being TRBD1 (5 bases). CDR3 length equals 16 residues. From germline, CDR1 is MNHEY and CDR2 SVGAGI. CDR3 sequence: CASSYVTGAGANGLTF. Here the CDR3 DNA reads TGTGCCAGCAGTTATGTCACAGGAGCTGGGGCCAACGGCCTGACTTTC.

The table lists this clone with a count of one. This rearrangement joins TRBV5-1 to TRBJ2-3; TRBD2 agrees at 8 bases. Germline trimming cut 3 bases from V and 1 base from J; bases unmatched to any gene: 7. The CDR3 consists of 16 residues. The germline gives CDR1 SGHRS, CDR2 YFSETQ. The CDR3: CASSSAGGRGTDTQYF. DNA for the CDR3: TGCGCCAGCAGCTCCGCGGGAGGTAGAGGCACAGATACGCAGTATTTT.

Points on this clone: At one of its ends the junction is not consistent with the germline gene, which may arise from a read error. The chain recombines TRBV7-9 with TRBJ1-2; TRBD1 agrees at 11 bases. Germline CDR1 is SEHNR and CDR2 is FQNEAQ (reference sequence). The CDR3 is made up of 17 amino acids. The CDR3 is CSSATWTGGVENYGYTF. The CDR3 DNA follows: TGTTCCAGCGCGACCTGGACAGGGGGCGTAGAAAACTATGGCTACACCTTC.

This clone was recorded once. The chain recombines TRBV6-5 with TRBJ2-2; 14 positions match TRBD2. The CDR3 runs to 15 residues. Germline V gene lookup returns CDR1 MNHEY and CDR2 SVGAGI. The junction had 6 bases not matched to a gene; V was cut back by 7 bases and J by 8 bases. This chain's CDR3 is CASTLGLAGEGELFF. The CDR3 DNA reads TGTGCCAGCACCTTGGGACTAGCGGGAGAAGGGGAGCTGTTTTTT.

This chain connects TRBV27 to TRBJ1-1; TRBD1 matches 8 bases. V shed 2 bases, J shed 8 bases, and the junction held 10 bases outside the gene matches. CDR3 length equals 15 residues. The germline CDR1 and CDR2 sequences are MNHEY and SMNVEV (reference sequence). The CDR3 DNA reads as TGTGCCAGCAGTTTACAGGGGGCGCGGGGTATCGAAGCTTTCTTT. Amino acids: CASSLQGARGIEAFF.